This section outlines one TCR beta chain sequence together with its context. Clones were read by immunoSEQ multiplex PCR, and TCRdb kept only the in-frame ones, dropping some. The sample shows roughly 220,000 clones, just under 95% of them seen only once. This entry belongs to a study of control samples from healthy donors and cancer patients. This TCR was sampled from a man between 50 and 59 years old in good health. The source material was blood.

The CDR3 DNA reads TGTGCCAGCACCTTGACAGGGGGCTATGGCTACACCTTC. Amino acids: CASTLTGGYGYTF. This chain uses TRBV28 with TRBJ1-2; 9 bases agree with TRBD1. The germline V gene has CDR1 MDHEN and CDR2 SYDVKM. The V segment lost 7 bases and the J segment 4 bases; nucleotides outside the gene matches: 4. This CDR3 region has 13 residues.